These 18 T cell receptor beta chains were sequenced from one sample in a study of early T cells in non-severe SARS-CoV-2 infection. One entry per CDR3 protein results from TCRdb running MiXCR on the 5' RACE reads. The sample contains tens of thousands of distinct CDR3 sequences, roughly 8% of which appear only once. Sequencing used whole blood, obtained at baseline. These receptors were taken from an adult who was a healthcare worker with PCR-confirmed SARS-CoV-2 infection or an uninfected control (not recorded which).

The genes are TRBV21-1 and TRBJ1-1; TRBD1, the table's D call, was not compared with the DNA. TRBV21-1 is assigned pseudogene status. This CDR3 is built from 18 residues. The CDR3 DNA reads TGTGCCAGCAGCAAAGACGGTCCAGGGGGCGATGTGAACACTGAAGCTTTCTTT. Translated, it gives CASSKDGPGGDVNTEAFF.

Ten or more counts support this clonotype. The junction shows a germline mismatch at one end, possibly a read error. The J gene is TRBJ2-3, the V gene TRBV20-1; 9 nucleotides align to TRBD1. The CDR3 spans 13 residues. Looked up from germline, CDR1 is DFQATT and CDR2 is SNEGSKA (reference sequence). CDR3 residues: CSARGTGLDTQYF. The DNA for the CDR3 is TGCAGTGCCAGAGGGACAGGGTTAGATACGCAGTATTTT.

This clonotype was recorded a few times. The CDR3 DNA reads TGTGCCAGCAGTCACCTAGCGGGAGGGCCCACGAACACCGGGGAGCTGTTTTTT. As protein: CASSHLAGGPTNTGELFF. This sequence joins TRBV6-1 and TRBJ2-2; 12 positions agree with TRBD2. The CDR3 length is 18 residues. The trim removed 5 bases at V and 0 bases at J, leaving 7 bases unmatched. CDR1 and CDR2 (germline): MNHNS, SASEGT.

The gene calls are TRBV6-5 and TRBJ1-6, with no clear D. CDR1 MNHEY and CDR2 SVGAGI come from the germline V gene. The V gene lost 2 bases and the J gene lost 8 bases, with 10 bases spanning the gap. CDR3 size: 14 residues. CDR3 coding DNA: TGTGCCAGCAGTTACGGCAGGACCCATTCACCCCTCCACTTT. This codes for CASSYGRTHSPLHF.

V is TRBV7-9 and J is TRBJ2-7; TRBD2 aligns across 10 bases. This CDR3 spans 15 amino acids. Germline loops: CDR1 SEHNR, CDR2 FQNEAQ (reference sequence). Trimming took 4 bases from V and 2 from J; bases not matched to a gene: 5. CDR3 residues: CASSSGTSETYEQYF. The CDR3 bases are TGTGCCAGCAGCTCCGGGACTAGCGAGACCTACGAGCAGTACTTC.

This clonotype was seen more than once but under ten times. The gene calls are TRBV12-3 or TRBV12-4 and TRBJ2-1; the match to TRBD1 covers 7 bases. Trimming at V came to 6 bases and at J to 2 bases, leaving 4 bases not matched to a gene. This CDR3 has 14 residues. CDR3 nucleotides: TGTGCCAGCAGCACAGGGGCCCCCTACAATGAGCAGTTCTTC. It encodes CASSTGAPYNEQFF.

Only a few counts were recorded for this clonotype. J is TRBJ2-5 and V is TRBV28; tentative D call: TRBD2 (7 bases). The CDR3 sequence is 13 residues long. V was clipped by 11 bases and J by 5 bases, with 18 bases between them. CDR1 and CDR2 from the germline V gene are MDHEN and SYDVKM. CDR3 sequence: CAGSWGGIETQYF. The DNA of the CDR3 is TGTGCCGGGAGCTGGGGGGGCATCGAGACCCAGTACTTC.

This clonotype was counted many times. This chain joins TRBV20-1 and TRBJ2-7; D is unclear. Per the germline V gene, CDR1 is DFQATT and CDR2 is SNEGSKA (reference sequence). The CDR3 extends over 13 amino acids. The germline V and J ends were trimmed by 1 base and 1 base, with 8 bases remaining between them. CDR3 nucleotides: TGCAGTGCTAGAGGTTTGGGTTCCTACGAGCAGTACTTC. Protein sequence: CSARGLGSYEQYF.

CDR3 region: CASSDVRLSGANVLTF. CDR3 bases: TGTGCCAGCAGTGACGTCCGGCTCTCTGGGGCCAACGTCCTGACTTTC. The gene calls are TRBV28 and TRBJ2-6; unclear D gene. The V end was cut by 5 bases, the J end by 0 bases, with 11 bases between. Germline CDR1 reads MDHEN; CDR2 reads SYDVKM. This CDR3 spans 16 amino acids.

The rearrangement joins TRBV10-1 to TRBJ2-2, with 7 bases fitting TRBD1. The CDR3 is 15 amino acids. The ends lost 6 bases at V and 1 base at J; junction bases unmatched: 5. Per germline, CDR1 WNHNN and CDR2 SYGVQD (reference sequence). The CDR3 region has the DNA TGCGCCAGCAGCGGGGACAGCGTGAACACCGGGGAGCTGTTTTTT. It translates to CASSGDSVNTGELFF.

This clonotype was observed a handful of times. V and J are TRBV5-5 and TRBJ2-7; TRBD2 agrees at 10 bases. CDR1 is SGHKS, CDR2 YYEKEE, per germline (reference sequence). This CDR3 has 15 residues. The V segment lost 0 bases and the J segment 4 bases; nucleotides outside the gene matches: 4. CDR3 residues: CASSLGGLAEYEQYF. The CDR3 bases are TGTGCCAGCAGCTTGGGTGGACTAGCGGAATACGAGCAGTACTTC.

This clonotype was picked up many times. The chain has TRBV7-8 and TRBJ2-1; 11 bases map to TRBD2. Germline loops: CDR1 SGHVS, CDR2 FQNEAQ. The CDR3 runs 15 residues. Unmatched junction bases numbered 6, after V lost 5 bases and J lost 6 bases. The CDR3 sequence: CASSQPGLAANEQFF. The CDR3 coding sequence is TGTGCCAGCAGCCAGCCGGGACTAGCGGCCAATGAGCAGTTCTTC.

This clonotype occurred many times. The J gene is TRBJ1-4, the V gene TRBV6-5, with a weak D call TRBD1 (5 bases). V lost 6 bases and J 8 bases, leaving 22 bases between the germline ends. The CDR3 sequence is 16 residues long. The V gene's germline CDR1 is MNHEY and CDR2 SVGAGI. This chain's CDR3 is CASRSHGALMHEKLFF. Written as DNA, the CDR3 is TGTGCCAGCAGGTCCCACGGGGCCCTGATGCACGAAAAACTGTTTTTT.

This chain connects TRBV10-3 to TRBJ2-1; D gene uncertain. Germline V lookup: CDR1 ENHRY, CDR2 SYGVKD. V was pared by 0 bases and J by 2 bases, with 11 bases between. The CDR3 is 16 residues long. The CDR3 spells CAISESAGFTYNEQFF. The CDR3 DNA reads TGTGCCATCAGTGAGTCGGCAGGCTTTACCTACAATGAGCAGTTCTTC.

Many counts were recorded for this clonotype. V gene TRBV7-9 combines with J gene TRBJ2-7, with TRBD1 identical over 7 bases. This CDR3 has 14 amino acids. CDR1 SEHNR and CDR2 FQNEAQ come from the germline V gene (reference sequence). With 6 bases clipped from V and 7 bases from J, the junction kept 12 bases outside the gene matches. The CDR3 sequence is CASSTTKGAREQYF. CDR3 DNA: TGTGCCAGCAGTACTACGAAGGGGGCTCGAGAGCAGTACTTC.

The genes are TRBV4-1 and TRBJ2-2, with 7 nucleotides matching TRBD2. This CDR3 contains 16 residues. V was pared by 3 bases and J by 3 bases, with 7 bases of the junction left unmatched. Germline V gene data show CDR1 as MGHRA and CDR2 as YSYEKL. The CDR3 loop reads CASSQAGVLDTGELFF. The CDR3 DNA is TGCGCCAGCAGCCAGGCGGGGGTCCTCGACACCGGGGAGCTGTTTTTT.

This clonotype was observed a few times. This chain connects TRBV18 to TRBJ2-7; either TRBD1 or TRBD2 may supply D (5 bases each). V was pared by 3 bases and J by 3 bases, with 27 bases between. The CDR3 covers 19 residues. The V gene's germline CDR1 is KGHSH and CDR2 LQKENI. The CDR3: CASSPDPLRQGRKFYEQYF. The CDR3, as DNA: TGTGCCAGCTCACCGGACCCCCTCCGTCAGGGACGGAAGTTCTACGAGCAGTACTTC.

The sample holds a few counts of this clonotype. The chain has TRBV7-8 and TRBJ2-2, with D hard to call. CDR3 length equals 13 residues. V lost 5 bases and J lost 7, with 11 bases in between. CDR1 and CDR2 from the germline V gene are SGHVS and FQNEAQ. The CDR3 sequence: CASSPGVGGELFF. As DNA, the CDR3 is TGTGCCAGCAGCCCTGGCGTGGGCGGGGAGCTGTTTTTT.